The T cell receptor (beta chain) under discussion was sequenced for a study of blood T cell repertoires in COVID-19. Trimming took 6 bases from V and 0 from J, leaving 8 bases between them. The CDR3 is made up of 13 amino acids. Per the germline V gene, CDR1 is SNHLY and CDR2 is FYNNEI. Data came from immunoSEQ multiplex PCR; TCRdb stores just in-frame clones and leaves some out. The sample contains 150,000 to 200,000 clones, about nine tenths of which appear only once. J is TRBJ1-1 and V is TRBV2, with TRBD1 as a possible D gene (6 bases). Sequencing used peripheral blood. This TCR was sampled from a man aged 18 to 30 who had recovered from COVID-19. CDR3 residues: CASRQGMNTEAFF. The CDR3 DNA reads TGTGCCAGCAGACAGGGTATGAACACTGAAGCTTTCTTT. The variable domain in full, with the rest retrieved from reference TRBV2 and TRBJ1-1, is EPEVTQTPSHQVTQMGQEVILRCVPISNHLYFYWYRQILGQKVEFLVSFYNNEISEKSEIFDDQFSVERPDGSNFTLKIRSTKLEDSAMYFCASRQGMNTEAFFGQGTRLTVV.